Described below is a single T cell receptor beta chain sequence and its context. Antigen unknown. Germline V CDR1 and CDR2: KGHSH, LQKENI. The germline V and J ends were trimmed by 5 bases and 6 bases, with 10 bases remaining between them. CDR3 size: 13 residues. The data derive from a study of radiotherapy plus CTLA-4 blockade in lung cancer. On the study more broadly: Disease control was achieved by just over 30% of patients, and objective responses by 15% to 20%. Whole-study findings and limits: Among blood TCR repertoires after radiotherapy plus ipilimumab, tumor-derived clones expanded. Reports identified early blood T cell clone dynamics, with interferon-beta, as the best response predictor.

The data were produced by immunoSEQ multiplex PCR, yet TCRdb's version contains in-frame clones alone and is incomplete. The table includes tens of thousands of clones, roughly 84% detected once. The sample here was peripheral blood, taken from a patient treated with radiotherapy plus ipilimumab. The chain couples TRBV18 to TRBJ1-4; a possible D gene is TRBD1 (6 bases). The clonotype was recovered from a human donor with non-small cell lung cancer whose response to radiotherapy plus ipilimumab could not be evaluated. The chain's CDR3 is CASSTGSDEKLFF. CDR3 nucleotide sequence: TGTGCCAGCTCAACAGGGTCGGATGAAAAACTGTTTTTT.